What follows describes a single T cell receptor beta chain. The antigen is unknown. The V gene lost 5 bases and the J gene lost 6 bases, with 16 bases spanning the gap. Per germline, CDR1 SGHTA and CDR2 FQGNSA. This CDR3 region has 15 residues. Together with a sample-barcoded 5' primer, a J-beta primer mix was included in a second PCR lasting roughly 6 to 12 cycles. TCRdb re-analysed the 5' RACE reads in MiXCR, keeping a single row per CDR3 protein. Among about 800,000 distinct CDR3 sequences listed, 25% were seen once. This entry comes from a study of blood T cells in healthy people across ages. Study results and limitations: Older age went with lower TCR beta diversity per million T cells, in a roughly linear way.

A further study also used this sample, focusing on T cells of mothers and their children. That source notes: An overlap that was slightly higher, though non-significant, was seen in related mother-child pairs versus unrelated pairs.

The material sequenced was blood. The chain combines TRBV7-2 with TRBJ2-2; tentatively, D is TRBD2 (7 bases). The TCR sequence derives from a boy between 10 and 17 years old in good health. This chain's CDR3 is CASSREVGAAGELFF. CDR3 sequence (DNA): TGTGCCAGCAGCCGGGAGGTGGGGGCGGCCGGGGAGCTGTTTTTT.